This TCR beta chain was documented in a study of blood T cell repertoires in COVID-19. About the research overall: PBMCs, B-cell-depleted T cells, or T cells provided the cDNA or gDNA that made up the material.

Germline CDR1 and CDR2: LNHDA and SQIVND (reference sequence). The V segment lost 5 bases and the J segment 6 bases; nucleotides outside the gene matches: 8. The CDR3 contains 15 residues. How the authors handled the data: Amplifying reference gene primers gave estimates of nucleated cell counts. TCRdb's table, derived via immunoSEQ multiplex PCR, lists solely in-frame clones and lacks some. The V and J calls and clone size come from that table; D and trimming were worked out from the DNA. The profile shows about 240,000 clones, more than 75% of them singletons. Material for sequencing was peripheral blood. The J gene is TRBJ2-2, the V gene TRBV19; 8 bases map to TRBD2. The sequence was collected from a woman aged 40 to 50 who had recovered from COVID-19. The CDR3 loop is CASSDRGTRAGELFF. CDR3 nucleotides: TGTGCCAGTAGTGACCGAGGGACTAGGGCCGGGGAGCTGTTTTTT.